This T cell receptor (beta chain) appears in the sequencing data of a study of PD-L1 blockade in urothelial cancer. The germline V gene has CDR1 SGHRS and CDR2 YFSETQ. With 4 bases clipped from V and 3 bases from J, the junction kept 4 bases outside the gene matches. The CDR3 totals 15 residues. Some clones are missing from TCRdb's copy, which holds only in-frame ones; the method was immunoSEQ multiplex PCR. The sample lists about 110,000 clones, around 82% occurring once. The sequence was obtained from a man over 45 with urothelial cancer. The J gene is TRBJ1-4, the V gene TRBV5-1, with 9 bases fitting TRBD1. Specimen: PBMCs, collected around atezolizumab (anti-PD-L1) treatment. This chain's CDR3 is CASSATGGSNEKLFF. As DNA, the CDR3 is TGCGCCAGCAGCGCAACAGGGGGCTCTAATGAAAAACTGTTTTTT.